This T cell receptor beta chain was recovered during a study of blood T cell repertoires in COVID-19. The wider study: Spain, Italy and the United States supplied samples that represented acute and convalescent COVID-19. From T cells, B-cell-depleted T cells, or PBMCs came the material, which was cDNA or gDNA.

The protocol was immunoSEQ multiplex PCR, while the TCRdb copy is restricted to in-frame clones and leaves out a portion. The sample consists of just over 350,000 clones, 86% of them appearing once. The CDR3 is 14 amino acids. Germline CDR1 is SGHRS and CDR2 is YFSETQ. V dropped 2 bases and J dropped 0 bases, with 9 bases sitting between them. Sequencing input: peripheral blood. This receptor was identified in a woman in her sixties with COVID-19, enrolled during active disease. This chain joins TRBV5-1 and TRBJ2-7; tentative D call: TRBD1 (5 bases). CDR3 sequence: CASSFDSVSYEQYF. In nucleotides, the CDR3 is TGCGCCAGCAGCTTCGACAGCGTCTCCTACGAGCAGTACTTC.